This T cell receptor (beta chain) was identified during a study of shared clonotypes between healthy human individuals. The unsorted PBMC sample used ten immunoSEQ deep assay plates. Generated by immunoSEQ multiplex PCR, the TCRdb table keeps only in-frame clones and is missing some. The data show about 460,000 clones, approximately 71% seen once. Germline CDR1 is ENHRY and CDR2 is SYGVKD. The CDR3 consists of 19 residues. The junction had 15 bases not matched to a gene; V was cut back by 0 bases and J by 5 bases. This clone came up once. This TCR derives from a woman aged 40 to 50 in good health. Some clones in this sample may be carry-over from other donors' samples. Specimen: PBMCs. The V call is TRBV10-3, the J call TRBJ2-1, with 8 bases that match TRBD1. CDR3 DNA: TGTGCCATCAGTGAGTCCCAAACACCGACAGGGGCCATTCACAATGAGCAGTTCTTC. It translates to CAISESQTPTGAIHNEQFF.